This T cell receptor (beta chain) was profiled in a study of OX40 agonist ivuxolimab in advanced cancers. Study context: Patients got intravenous ivuxolimab at 0.01 to 10 mg/kg every 2 weeks.

CDR3 length: 11 amino acids. CDR1 is GTSNPN and CDR2 is SVGIG in the germline V gene (reference sequence). Trimming removed 2 bases at V and 5 bases at J, with 6 bases between. Generated by immunoSEQ multiplex PCR, the TCRdb table keeps only in-frame clones and is missing some. This table has about 37,000 clones, over 75% appearing once. The chain couples TRBV30 to TRBJ1-1; D remains unclear. The receptor was derived from an adult with an advanced solid tumor such as melanoma, head and neck, liver or kidney cancer. Specimen: CD4+ or CD8+ T cells sorted from blood, collected in a trial of the OX40 agonist ivuxolimab. CDR3 sequence: CAWSLGTEAFF. As DNA, the CDR3 is TGTGCCTGGAGTCTGGGGACTGAAGCTTTCTTT.